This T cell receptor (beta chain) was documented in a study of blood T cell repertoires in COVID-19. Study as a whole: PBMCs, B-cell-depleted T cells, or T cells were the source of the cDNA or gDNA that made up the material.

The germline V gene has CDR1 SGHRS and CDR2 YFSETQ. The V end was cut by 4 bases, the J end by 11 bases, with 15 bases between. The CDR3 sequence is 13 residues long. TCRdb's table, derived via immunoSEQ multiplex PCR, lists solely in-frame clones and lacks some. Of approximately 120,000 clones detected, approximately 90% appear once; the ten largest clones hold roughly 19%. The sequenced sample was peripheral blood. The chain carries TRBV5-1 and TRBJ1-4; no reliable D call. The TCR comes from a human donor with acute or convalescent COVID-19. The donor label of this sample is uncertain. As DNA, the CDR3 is TGCGCCAGCAGCGCAGCGGAGGTGGGGAAACTGTTTTTT. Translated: CASSAAEVGKLFF. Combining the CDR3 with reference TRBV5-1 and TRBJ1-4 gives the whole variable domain KAGVTQTPRYLIKTRGQQVTLSCSPISGHRSVSWYQQTPGQGLQFLFEYFSETQRNKGNFPGRFSGRQFSNSRSEMNVSTLELGDSALYLCASSAAEVGKLFFGSGTQLSVL.